This T cell receptor beta chain was obtained from a study of response to subunit inactivated influenza vaccine. Study results and limitations: Authors proposed each seasonal influenza vaccination draws in few new T cells.

TCRdb ran MiXCR on the RT-PCR reads and lists one entry per CDR3 protein. Among around 480,000 distinct CDR3 sequences listed, about 15% were seen once. V was clipped by 5 bases and J by 4 bases; unmatched bases: 7. Germline assignment: CDR1 SGHTA and CDR2 FQGNSA. This CDR3 contains 16 residues. With respect to this clonotype: Its antigen is currently unknown.

The sequenced sample was CD4+ T cells sorted from PBMCs, obtained around 2 years after vaccination. This TCR was sampled from a man in his fifties or sixties who received an inactivated influenza vaccine. V and J are TRBV7-2 and TRBJ2-5, with 13 bases that match TRBD2. DNA of the CDR3: TGTGCCAGCAGCCAGGGACTAGCGGGGTTTGGAGAGACCCAGTACTTC. Translating it yields CASSQGLAGFGETQYF.